This T cell receptor beta chain was sequenced in a study of T-cell memory formation after mild COVID-19. The germline CDR1 and CDR2 sequences are MNHEY and SMNVEV (reference sequence). The CDR3 consists of 13 residues. Between the trimmed V and J ends, which lost 6 bases and 6 bases, there was a span of 13 bases. Study results and caveats: Most CD4+ clones that shrank were in CM and EM, while CD8+ ones turned up in EMRA. Among clones contracting day 15 to 85, CD4/CD8 was balanced, whereas later expanders leaned CD4+.

A word on this clonotype: Its specificity is unknown.

Using constant-segment primers, 5'RACE produced TCR alpha and TCR beta cDNA libraries carrying sample barcodes and UMIs. TCRdb processed the 5' RACE reads anew with MiXCR; each CDR3 protein has one entry. The sample carries over 450,000 distinct CDR3 sequences, 20% recorded once. This sequence was found in an adult woman who had mild COVID-19 (a few samples of this study predate the infection). Cell type and time point are not known. The sequencing input was PBMCs or a T cell subset sorted from them (not recorded which). This rearrangement joins TRBV27 to TRBJ2-3; D call uncertain. The CDR3 DNA reads TGTGCCAGCAGCCCCCTAACCTCGGATACGCAGTATTTT. It codes for CASSPLTSDTQYF.